This T cell receptor beta chain is drawn from a study of cytomegalovirus exposure and HLA in healthy donors. Notes on the study in general: Donors belonging to an Asian-associated ancestry cluster reportedly showed fewer N-insertions in productive TCRs than the approximately 670-donor mean, according to what a later analysis found.

Germline CDR1 is GTSNPN and CDR2 is SVGIG (reference sequence). V dropped 3 bases and J dropped 6; count of bases not matched to a gene: 5. The CDR3 runs to 14 residues. PCR used 60 Vbeta primers and 13 Jbeta primers. Generated by immunoSEQ multiplex PCR, the TCRdb table keeps only in-frame clones and is missing some. The table lists more than 85,000 clones, approximately 80% of them singletons. Note on this clone: Its antigen is unidentified.

What was sequenced was PBMCs. The rearrangement links TRBV30 to TRBJ1-4; 9 bases line up with TRBD1. The source is a male donor in good health and CMV-seropositive. CDR3 loop: CAWSMGQGDEKLFF. For the CDR3, the DNA is TGTGCCTGGAGCATGGGACAGGGCGATGAAAAACTGTTTTTT.